This T cell receptor (beta chain) was captured by sequencing in a study of somatic mutations in cytotoxic T cells in rheumatoid arthritis. A word on this clone: No antigen is known for it.

Method: immunoSEQ multiplex PCR; TCRdb's copy keeps in-frame clones and lacks some. Of some 25,000 clones listed, 82% are singletons. CDR3 length: 16 amino acids. Overall study findings and caveats: The antigen targets of the expanded CD8+ clones were unknown.

The sample taken for sequencing was CD8+ T cells sorted from blood. The chain couples TRBV7-5 to TRBJ2-3; the D call in the table, TRBD1, was not verified against the DNA. TRBV7-5 is a pseudogene locus. The TCR sequence derives from a man aged 50-59 years in good health. The CDR3, as DNA: TGTGCCAGAAGCTCAGGGGACAAAGCCGGCACAGATACGCAGTATTTT. Amino acid sequence: CARSSGDKAGTDTQYF.